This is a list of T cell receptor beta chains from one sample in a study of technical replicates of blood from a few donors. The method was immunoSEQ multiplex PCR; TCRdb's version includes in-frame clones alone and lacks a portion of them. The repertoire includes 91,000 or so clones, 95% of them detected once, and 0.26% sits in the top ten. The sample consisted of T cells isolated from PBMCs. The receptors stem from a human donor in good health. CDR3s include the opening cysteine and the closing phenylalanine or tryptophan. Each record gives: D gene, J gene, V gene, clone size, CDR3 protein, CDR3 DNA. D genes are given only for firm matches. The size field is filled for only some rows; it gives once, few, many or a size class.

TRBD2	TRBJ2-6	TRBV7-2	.	CARGLAGDEFGANVLTF	TGTGCCAGGGGACTAGCGGGAGACGAATTCGGGGCCAACGTCCTGACTTTC
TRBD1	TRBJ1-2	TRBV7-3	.	CASSLTGTGGPYGYTF	TGTGCCAGCAGCTTAACTGGGACAGGGGGCCCCTATGGCTACACCTTC
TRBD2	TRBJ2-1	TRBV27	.	CASSFGTSSYNEQFF	TGTGCCAGCAGTTTTGGGACTAGTTCGTACAATGAGCAGTTCTTC
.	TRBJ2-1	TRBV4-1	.	CASSQEWLDSYNEQFF	TGCGCCAGCAGCCAAGAGTGGCTAGATTCCTACAATGAGCAGTTCTTC
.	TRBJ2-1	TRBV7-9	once	CASSSDRGALYNEQFF	TGTGCCAGCAGCTCAGACCGGGGGGCCCTGTACAATGAGCAGTTCTTC
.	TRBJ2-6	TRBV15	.	CATSSPSSGANVLTF	TGTGCCACCAGCAGTCCGAGCTCTGGGGCCAACGTCCTGACTTTC
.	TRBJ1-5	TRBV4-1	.	CASSPDSPTQPQHF	TGCGCCAGCAGCCCTGACAGCCCCACCCAGCCCCAGCATTTT
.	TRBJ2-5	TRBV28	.	CASSSPLYF	TGTGCCAGCAGTTCCCCCCTGTACTTC
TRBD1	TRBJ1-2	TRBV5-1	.	CASRIGTGGLNYGYTF	TGCGCCAGCAGGATTGGGACAGGGGGCCTAAACTATGGCTACACCTTC
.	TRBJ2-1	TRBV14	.	CASSHHNRWNEQFF	TGTGCCAGCAGCCATCATAACAGATGGAATGAGCAGTTCTTC
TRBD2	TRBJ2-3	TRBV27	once	CASSFSPTSGRAGTDTQYF	TGTGCCAGCAGTTTTTCCCCGACTAGCGGGAGGGCCGGCACAGATACGCAGTATTTT
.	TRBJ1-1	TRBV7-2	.	CASSSSGTTNTEAFF	TGTGCCAGCAGCTCCTCCGGGACAACGAACACTGAAGCTTTCTTT
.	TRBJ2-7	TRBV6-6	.	CASAAGPGPSYEQYF	TGTGCCAGCGCTGCGGGGCCAGGACCCTCCTACGAGCAGTACTTC